Below are 10 T cell receptor beta chains sequenced from a single sample in a study of T cells in Graves' hyperthyroidism and ophthalmopathy. Regions amplified from RNA transcripts were the TCR beta CDR3 regions. An initial round of RT-PCR targeting the TCR CDR3 relied on the HTBI primer set. TCRdb processed the multiplex PCR reads anew with MiXCR; each CDR3 protein has one entry. The table records about 420,000 distinct CDR3 sequences, 15% to 18% of them present only once. Input material: blood. These receptors were collected from a woman between 18 and 30 years old with Graves' hyperthyroidism.

This clonotype was recorded at least ten times. The chain recombines TRBV7-8 with TRBJ2-4, with 14 bases identical to TRBD2. With 7 bases clipped from V and 0 bases from J, the junction kept 5 bases outside the gene matches. CDR1 is SGHVS, CDR2 FQNEAQ, per germline. The CDR3 contains 17 residues. The CDR3, as DNA: TGTGCCAGCAATCCGGGACTAGCGGGAGCAGCCAAAAACATTCAGTACTTC. It is translated as CASNPGLAGAAKNIQYF.

This clonotype was counted ten times or more. The chain carries TRBV6-1 and TRBJ2-7; D not resolved. This CDR3 has 16 amino acids. The V end lost 6 bases, the J end lost 0 bases, and 18 bases lay between the germline ends. The V gene's germline CDR1 is MNHNS and CDR2 SASEGT. CDR3 nucleotides: TGTGCCAGCAGCCTCCCGGGCGAGCTGAGCTCCTACGAGCAGTACTTC. This translates into CASSLPGELSSYEQYF.

This clonotype appeared a few times. The chain links TRBV6-6 to TRBJ1-2; D gene ambiguous. V was trimmed by 2 bases and J by 0 bases, leaving 7 bases between them. Germline CDR1 MNHNY, CDR2 SVGAGI (reference sequence). CDR3 length equals 14 residues. The CDR3 bases are TGTGCCAGCAGTTACGACGGAGCTAACTATGGCTACACCTTC. Protein product: CASSYDGANYGYTF.

This clonotype was picked up a small number of times. This may arise from a read error, as a much more abundant clone is one base away. The CDR3 reads CASSLARVSYEQYF. The CDR3 DNA is TGCGCCAGCAGCTTGGCTCGGGTATCCTACGAGCAGTACTTC. The chain combines TRBV5-1 with TRBJ2-7; no definite D call. The V end lost 0 bases, the J end lost 1 base, and 8 bases lay between the germline ends. The CDR3 spans 14 residues. Germline V gene lookup returns CDR1 SGHRS and CDR2 YFSETQ.

This clonotype was found a few times. The chain carries TRBV9 and TRBJ2-5; 9 bases are a match to TRBD2. The V segment lost 0 bases and the J segment 1 base; nucleotides outside the gene matches: 10. The germline V gene encodes CDR1 SGDLS and CDR2 YYNGEE. The CDR3 length is 18 residues. DNA of the CDR3: TGTGCCAGCAGCGTAGGGATCAGCGGGGGGCCCCTCCAAGAGACCCAGTACTTC. It translates to CASSVGISGGPLQETQYF.

This clonotype showed up many times. V is TRBV6-6 and J is TRBJ2-7; possible D gene TRBD1, 5 bases. CDR3 length: 17 amino acids. Trimming took 2 bases from V and 0 from J, leaving 17 bases between them. CDR1 is MNHNY, CDR2 SVGAGI, per germline (reference sequence). Here the CDR3 reads CASSYPAVGAHSYEQYF. The CDR3 DNA is TGTGCCAGCAGTTACCCCGCCGTAGGGGCCCACTCCTACGAGCAGTACTTC.

The rearrangement uses TRBV6-1 and TRBJ1-1; D might be TRBD1 (6 bases). V was cut by 5 bases and J by 0 bases, with 16 bases left in between. CDR3 length equals 16 residues. Germline V gene data show CDR1 as MNHNS and CDR2 as SASEGT. The CDR3 here is CASSRQAANLNTEAFF. CDR3 nucleotide sequence: TGTGCCAGCAGTCGACAGGCGGCTAACTTGAACACTGAAGCTTTCTTT.

This clonotype was counted ten times or more. V is TRBV27 and J is TRBJ2-7; D is unresolved. The CDR3 covers 12 residues. The ends were cut back, 7 bases at V and 2 bases at J, with 9 bases in the middle. Germline V gene sequence: CDR1 MNHEY, CDR2 SMNVEV (reference sequence). The CDR3 region is CASKVSAYEQYF. The DNA for the CDR3 is TGTGCCAGCAAGGTTTCGGCCTACGAGCAGTACTTC.

This clonotype was observed a few times. The gene calls are TRBV20-1 and TRBJ2-3; D is perhaps TRBD1 (5 bases). Germline assignment: CDR1 DFQATT and CDR2 SNEGSKA (reference sequence). V lost 6 bases and J lost 0, with 13 bases in between. This CDR3 has 14 residues. CDR3 coding DNA: TGCAGTGCCACTGGGGCAGGGAGCACAGATACGCAGTATTTT. Its translation: CSATGAGSTDTQYF.

This clonotype was seen just once. The chain recombines TRBV27 with TRBJ2-7; D remains ambiguous. The CDR3 totals 15 residues. The germline gives CDR1 MNHEY, CDR2 SMNVEV (reference sequence). Trimming shortened V by 5 bases and J by 3 bases, and 17 bases separated the two germline ends. CDR3 loop: CASSRFDGGFYEQYF. The CDR3 bases are TGTGCCAGCAGTCGATTTGACGGCGGTTTCTACGAGCAGTACTTC.